The 21 T cell receptor beta chains presented below share a single source sample, sequenced in a study of blood T cell repertoires in COVID-19. Sequencing used immunoSEQ multiplex PCR; TCRdb keeps in-frame clones, though not all of them. The repertoire consists of roughly 100,000 clones, with approximately 76% occurring once and the leading ten covering just under 20%. Sequencing used peripheral blood. These receptors originate from a woman between 70 and 85 years old with acute or convalescent COVID-19.

The J gene is TRBJ1-5, the V gene TRBV6-5; 8 bases fit TRBD1. Germline trimming cut 6 bases from V and 3 bases from J; bases unmatched to any gene: 1. The CDR3 covers 13 residues. Per the germline V gene, CDR1 is MNHEY and CDR2 is SVGAGI. The CDR3 protein is CASRTGVNQPQHF. For the CDR3, the DNA is TGTGCCAGCAGGACAGGGGTCAATCAGCCCCAGCATTTT.

This chain links TRBV6-1 with TRBJ1-2, with a tentative D call TRBD1 (6 bases). The CDR3 contains 14 residues. V was cut by 3 bases and J by 4 bases, with 12 bases left in between. Per germline, CDR1 MNHNS and CDR2 SASEGT. The CDR3: CASSDAGTPYGYTF. DNA of the CDR3: TGTGCCAGCAGTGATGCTGGGACACCCTATGGCTACACCTTC.

This clone was seen more than once but under ten times. This chain connects TRBV7-8 to TRBJ2-7; the D is unclear. The CDR3 totals 14 residues. The germline V and J ends were trimmed by 1 base and 3 bases, with 10 bases remaining between them. Germline lookup yields CDR1 SGHVS and CDR2 FQNEAQ. DNA for the CDR3: TGTGCCAGCAGCTTAGAAAACAGATTCTACGAGCAGTACTTC. Protein sequence: CASSLENRFYEQYF. The entire variable domain, with the rest obtained from reference TRBV7-8 and TRBJ2-7, is as follows: GAGVSQSPRYKVAKRGQDVALRCDPISGHVSLFWYQQALGQGPEFLTYFQNEAQLDKSGLPSDRFFAERPEGSVSTLKIQRTQQEDSAVYLCASSLENRFYEQYFGPGTRLTVT.

This clone has a handful of counts. The V gene is TRBV2, the J gene TRBJ1-2, with D perhaps matching TRBD1 (6 bases). In germline, CDR1 is SNHLY, CDR2 FYNNEI. The V and J ends lost 7 bases and 4 bases respectively, with 16 bases between them. The CDR3 length is 14 residues. CDR3 bases: TGTGCCAGCACCCGGGCAGGGGATAGCTATGGCTACACCTTC. Translating gives CASTRAGDSYGYTF.

V is TRBV18 and J is TRBJ2-3; 8 bases are shared with TRBD1. CDR3 length: 14 residues. Germline-derived CDR1 and CDR2 are KGHSH and LQKENI. Germline trimming cut 3 bases from V and 8 bases from J; bases unmatched to any gene: 7. The DNA of the CDR3 is TGTGCCAGCTCACCCACAGGGGGTGAAGCTACGCAGTATTTT. Its translation is CASSPTGGEATQYF.

The chain combines TRBV6-2 or TRBV6-3 with TRBJ2-2; 10 bases line up with TRBD1. The CDR3 is made up of 18 amino acids. The V segment lost 6 bases and the J segment 4 bases; nucleotides outside the gene matches: 14. Germline CDR1 and CDR2: MNHEY and SVGEGT. The CDR3 region has the DNA TGTGCCAGCAGCCCCCCCGGGACAGGGGTTTGGGGCACCGGGGAGCTGTTTTTT. It codes for CASSPPGTGVWGTGELFF.

The gene calls are TRBV15 and TRBJ2-1, with unresolved D. The ends were cut back, 0 bases at V and 5 bases at J, with 14 bases in the middle. CDR1 and CDR2 from the germline V gene are LNHNV and YYDKDF (reference sequence). This CDR3 spans 16 amino acids. CDR3 sequence: CATSRDSAPPDNEQFF. The CDR3 coding sequence is TGTGCCACCAGCAGAGACTCTGCGCCGCCCGACAATGAGCAGTTCTTC.

This chain connects TRBV2 to TRBJ2-5; possible D gene TRBD2, 5 bases. The CDR3 is 14 residues long. The germline CDR1 and CDR2 sequences are SNHLY and FYNNEI. Trimming removed 1 base at V and 6 bases at J, with 12 bases between. CDR3 coding DNA: TGTGCCAGCAGTGAAGAGAGCCTCGGGAAGACCCAGTACTTC. Protein sequence: CASSEESLGKTQYF.

The V gene is TRBV6-5, the J gene TRBJ2-7, with a possible D match to TRBD1 (6 bases). With 5 bases removed from V and 6 bases from J, the gap between germline ends came to 17 bases. The V gene's germline CDR1 is MNHEY and CDR2 SVGAGI. The CDR3 totals 14 residues. CDR3 region: CASSTLDSRAEQYF. CDR3 DNA: TGTGCCAGCAGTACTTTGGACAGCAGGGCCGAGCAGTACTTC.

In this sample, this clone turned up once. The chain combines TRBV24-1 with TRBJ2-2; TRBD1 matches 8 bases. This CDR3 region has 12 residues. CDR1 and CDR2 (germline): KGHDR, SFDVKD. After removal of 10 bases from V and 3 bases from J, the junction contained 0 bases not matched to a gene. The CDR3 DNA sequence: TGTGCCACGACAGGGGACACCGGGGAGCTGTTTTTT. Its protein is CATTGDTGELFF.

The CDR3 spells CAWSSRDEKLFF. The CDR3 coding sequence is TGTGCCTGGAGTTCCAGGGATGAAAAACTGTTTTTT. The rearrangement joins TRBV30 to TRBJ1-4, with D possibly TRBD1 on 5 matching bases. CDR1 is GTSNPN and CDR2 is SVGIG in the germline V gene (reference sequence). With 2 bases removed from V and 6 bases from J, the gap between germline ends came to 7 bases. The CDR3 totals 12 residues.

DNA for the CDR3: TGTGCCTGGGTCCCAAGGGCAGGGAGGGACACTGAAGCTTTCTTT. Translated, it gives CAWVPRAGRDTEAFF. The rearrangement uses TRBV30 and TRBJ1-1; tentatively, D is TRBD1 (5 bases). V gave up 5 bases and J gave up 3 bases, with 19 bases separating them. The CDR3 sequence is 15 residues long. Germline assignment: CDR1 GTSNPN and CDR2 SVGIG (reference sequence).

The chain couples TRBV29-1 to TRBJ1-2; D unclear. Trimming took off 3 bases at V and 4 bases at J, with 15 bases between the two ends. This CDR3 comprises 14 residues. Germline lookup yields CDR1 SQVTM and CDR2 ANQGSEA. CDR3 region: CSVEEGNSLYGYTF. CDR3 nucleotides: TGCAGCGTTGAGGAGGGAAACAGTCTCTATGGCTACACCTTC.

The rearrangement links TRBV5-6 to TRBJ2-1; 7 positions agree with TRBD1. V gave up 0 bases and J gave up 9 bases; unmatched junction bases: 6. Germline assignment: CDR1 SGHDT and CDR2 YYEEEE. The CDR3 runs to 14 residues. Here the CDR3 DNA reads TGTGCCAGCAGCTTGGCGACAGGGTTGGGTGAGCAGTTCTTC. Amino acid sequence: CASSLATGLGEQFF.

This rearrangement joins TRBV28 to TRBJ1-1; TRBD1 aligns across 7 bases. The CDR3 loop spans 13 amino acids. Germline values: CDR1 MDHEN, CDR2 SYDVKM. V lost 7 bases and J lost 1; bases outside the gene matches: 3. The CDR3: CASTEGANTEAFF. Written as DNA, the CDR3 is TGTGCCAGCACAGAGGGGGCGAACACTGAAGCTTTCTTT.

This clone was observed a few times. This chain links TRBV19 with TRBJ2-6; maybe TRBD1 (6 bases). The germline gives CDR1 LNHDA, CDR2 SQIVND (reference sequence). The V end lost 5 bases, the J end lost 3 bases, and 11 bases lay between the germline ends. The CDR3 loop spans 15 amino acids. CDR3 DNA sequence: TGTGCCAGTAGTCCACAGGGATTTGGGGCCAACGTCCTGACTTTC. Residues: CASSPQGFGANVLTF.

The genes are TRBV29-1 and TRBJ2-7, with 9 positions matching TRBD2. CDR1 and CDR2 (germline): SQVTM, ANQGSEA. The V gene end was trimmed by 4 bases and the J gene end by 1 base; junction bases not matched to a gene: 2. This CDR3 comprises 13 residues. The CDR3, as DNA: TGCAGCGTTGTGACTAGCGGTTCCTACGAGCAGTACTTC. Protein product: CSVVTSGSYEQYF.

J is TRBJ2-7 and V is TRBV19; TRBD1 might be the D (6 bases). Trimming pared 5 bases from V and 3 bases from J, leaving 14 bases between. Germline V gives CDR1 LNHDA, CDR2 SQIVND (reference sequence). The CDR3 runs to 14 residues. CDR3 sequence reads: CASSETGIGYEQYF. In nucleotides, the CDR3 is TGTGCCAGTAGTGAGACAGGAATTGGCTACGAGCAGTACTTC.

This clone was seen more than once but under ten times. DNA of the CDR3: TGTGCCAGCAGCCGGAGTAGCGGGGGGGTGCACAATGAGCAGTTCTTC. Its protein product is CASSRSSGGVHNEQFF. The chain links TRBV3-1 (or the pseudogene TRBV3-2) to TRBJ2-1, with 11 bases lining up with TRBD2. The ends lost 4 bases at V and 5 bases at J; junction bases unmatched: 7. Per germline, CDR1 LGHDT and CDR2 YNNKEL (reference sequence). The CDR3 runs to 16 residues.

This clone was counted many times. The J gene is TRBJ1-1, the V gene TRBV5-1; D gene unclear. Trimming stripped 0 bases from V and 4 bases from J, with 16 bases between. The length of the CDR3 is 16 residues. Germline CDR1 SGHRS, CDR2 YFSETQ. CDR3 nucleotides: TGCGCCAGCAGCTTGGGCATTCCTGGGAGAATCACTGAAGCTTTCTTT. This codes for CASSLGIPGRITEAFF.

The V gene is TRBV29-1, the J gene TRBJ2-3, with D maybe TRBD2 (5 bases). V gave up 3 bases and J gave up 2 bases, with 9 bases separating them. Germline V CDR1 and CDR2: SQVTM, ANQGSEA. The length of the CDR3 is 13 residues. The CDR3: CSVDQDFTDTQYF. CDR3 coding DNA: TGCAGCGTTGACCAGGACTTCACAGATACGCAGTATTTT.